A single sample is the source of the 25 T cell receptor beta chains below, sequenced in a study of blood T cell repertoires in COVID-19. The method was immunoSEQ multiplex PCR; TCRdb's version includes in-frame clones alone and lacks a portion of them. The table records over 250,000 clones, about 87% of them present only once. The sample taken for sequencing was peripheral blood. The receptors were gathered from a woman between 50 and 59 years old with acute or convalescent COVID-19.

J is TRBJ2-7 and V is TRBV9, with D maybe TRBD2 (6 bases). The V end was cut by 0 bases, the J end by 0 bases, with 10 bases between. The CDR3 spans 15 residues. Germline V lookup: CDR1 SGDLS, CDR2 YYNGEE. Here the CDR3 DNA reads TGTGCCAGCAGCGTAGCAGCTAGCGCCTCCTACGAGCAGTACTTC. Amino acids: CASSVAASASYEQYF.

This clone was seen more than once but under ten times. This chain links TRBV7-6 with TRBJ2-5; tentative D call: TRBD2 (6 bases). The CDR3 extends over 14 amino acids. Trimming stripped 5 bases from V and 5 bases from J, with 15 bases between. Germline V gene data show CDR1 as SGHVS and CDR2 as FNYEAQ. CDR3 in DNA: TGTGCCAGCAGCCGCGCAGGAGGGGTGGAGACCCAGTACTTC. It encodes CASSRAGGVETQYF. The full variable domain, its missing parts supplied by reference TRBV7-6 and TRBJ2-5, is GAGVSQSPRYKVTKRGQDVALRCDPISGHVSLYWYRQALGQGPEFLTYFNYEAQQDKSGLPNDRFSAERPEGSISTLTIQRTEQRDSAMYRCASSRAGGVETQYFGPGTRLLVL.

This rearrangement joins TRBV7-2 to TRBJ2-3, with D perhaps matching TRBD2 (6 bases). The germline V and J ends were trimmed by 1 base and 2 bases, with 13 bases remaining between them. This CDR3 region has 16 residues. The germline V gene encodes CDR1 SGHTA and CDR2 FQGNSA. The DNA for the CDR3 is TGTGCCAGCAGCTTAGTTGGGGGGTCCTCCACAGATACGCAGTATTTT. It codes for CASSLVGGSSTDTQYF.

This clone was counted only a few times. This rearrangement joins TRBV19 to TRBJ2-7, with D maybe TRBD2 (6 bases). V lost 4 bases and J lost 5, with 18 bases in between. Germline lookup yields CDR1 LNHDA and CDR2 SQIVND (reference sequence). CDR3 length: 15 residues. The CDR3 protein is CASSKRGGAKDEQYF. The CDR3 DNA reads TGTGCCAGTAGTAAGCGTGGAGGGGCGAAGGACGAGCAGTACTTC.

V gene TRBV2 combines with J gene TRBJ1-5; 9 positions agree with TRBD1. This CDR3 comprises 14 residues. Germline CDR1 and CDR2: SNHLY and FYNNEI. Unmatched junction bases numbered 4, after V lost 5 bases and J lost 5 bases. CDR3 residues: CASSQTGGYQPQHF. CDR3 DNA sequence: TGTGCCAGCAGTCAAACAGGGGGCTATCAGCCCCAGCATTTT.

The V call is TRBV9, the J call TRBJ2-7, with D tentatively TRBD1 (6 bases). The CDR3 consists of 16 residues. Germline CDR1 reads SGDLS; CDR2 reads YYNGEE. Between the trimmed V and J ends, which lost 0 bases and 3 bases, there was a span of 16 bases. CDR3 amino acids: CASSVGLGLQGYEQYF. The DNA for the CDR3 is TGTGCCAGCAGCGTAGGGCTTGGGTTACAGGGCTACGAGCAGTACTTC.

This clone was recorded only once. This sequence joins TRBV5-1 and TRBJ2-1, with 8 bases identical to TRBD2. The CDR3 runs to 14 residues. CDR1 SGHRS and CDR2 YFSETQ come from the germline V gene. V was pared by 4 bases and J by 3 bases, with 3 bases of the junction left unmatched. The CDR3 reads CASSLAGNYNEQFF. In DNA form, the CDR3 reads TGCGCCAGCAGCCTAGCGGGTAACTACAATGAGCAGTTCTTC.

V gene TRBV2 combines with J gene TRBJ1-5, with 12 bases matching TRBD1. Germline values: CDR1 SNHLY, CDR2 FYNNEI. CDR3 length equals 16 residues. V lost 6 bases to trimming and J lost 3 bases; unmatched junction nucleotides: 6. The CDR3 DNA sequence: TGTGCCAGCAGCCGGGACAGGGGGCTTAACAATCAGCCCCAGCATTTT. It specifies CASSRDRGLNNQPQHF.

Worth noting for this clone: Other DNA sequences in this specimen translate into the identical CDR3. This chain links TRBV5-4 with TRBJ1-1; TRBD1 aligns across 12 bases. The CDR3 spans 15 residues. Germline CDR1 reads SGHNT; CDR2 reads YYREEE (reference sequence). The J segment lost 4 bases and the V segment lost 3 bases, leaving 4 bases of the junction unmatched. The CDR3 sequence: CASSSPGQGATEAFF. CDR3 coding DNA: TGTGCCAGCAGCTCCCCGGGACAGGGGGCCACTGAAGCTTTCTTT.

The rearrangement uses TRBV9 and TRBJ1-6, with D possibly matching TRBD1 (5 bases). Germline CDR1 and CDR2: SGDLS and YYNGEE. V dropped 0 bases and J dropped 9 bases, with 19 bases sitting between them. This CDR3 has 17 residues. CDR3 sequence: CASSVAPSGTVGSPLHF. DNA for the CDR3: TGTGCCAGCAGCGTAGCCCCATCCGGGACTGTCGGTTCACCCCTCCACTTT.

The chain uses TRBV25-1 and TRBJ1-5; D is ambiguous. The CDR3 runs 14 residues. Between the trimmed V and J ends, which lost 4 bases and 0 bases, there was a span of 7 bases. Germline CDR1 MGHDK, CDR2 SYGVNS. CDR3 nucleotides: TGTGCCAGCAGTGGAGATTATAGCAATCAGCCCCAGCATTTT. Protein sequence: CASSGDYSNQPQHF.

This clone appeared a few times. The chain employs TRBV4-2 and TRBJ2-2, with 7 bases matching TRBD2. V lost 4 bases, J lost 3 bases, and 11 bases stayed unmatched. The CDR3 is 17 residues long. Germline lookup yields CDR1 LGHNA and CDR2 YNFKEQ. CDR3 nucleotide sequence: TGTGCCAGCAGCCCCAATGGGGCTAGCGGCTACACCGGGGAGCTGTTTTTT. Translating gives CASSPNGASGYTGELFF.

The rearrangement uses TRBV5-5 and TRBJ1-1, with TRBD1 matching 7 bases. The V gene's germline CDR1 is SGHKS and CDR2 YYEKEE (reference sequence). This CDR3 has 18 amino acids. Losses at the gene ends were 4 bases for V and 4 bases for J; bases not matched to a gene: 19. The CDR3, as DNA: TGTGCCAGCAGCCAGGTCGGAGAAGAACAGGGGTCGGGCACTGAAGCTTTCTTT. This gives the protein CASSQVGEEQGSGTEAFF.

The chain couples TRBV6-5 to TRBJ1-1, with a tentative D call TRBD1 (6 bases). With 2 bases removed from V and 4 bases from J, the gap between germline ends came to 11 bases. The length of the CDR3 is 14 residues. Germline CDR1 and CDR2: MNHEY and SVGAGI. The CDR3 DNA reads TGTGCCAGCAGTTACGAGACGGACAGCACTGAAGCTTTCTTT. It codes for CASSYETDSTEAFF.

This clone was recorded at least ten times. The CDR3 nucleotides are TGTGCCAGCAGCCCTCCCCTTGCCCTACTTGCGGATACGCAGTATTTT. Protein: CASSPPLALLADTQYF. This chain joins TRBV7-9 and TRBJ2-3; D unclear. V was shortened by 5 bases and J by 6 bases, with 21 bases between the two germline ends. CDR3 size: 16 residues. Germline CDR1 is SEHNR and CDR2 is FQNEAQ (reference sequence).

V is TRBV7-2 and J is TRBJ1-6, with 9 bases identical to TRBD1. V was clipped by 1 base and J by 7 bases; unmatched bases: 2. The CDR3 loop spans 15 amino acids. Germline V gives CDR1 SGHTA, CDR2 FQGNSA. The DNA for the CDR3 is TGTGCCAGCAGCTTAGGGGGACAGGGCAATTCACCCCTCCACTTT. It codes for CASSLGGQGNSPLHF.

The J gene is TRBJ1-4, the V gene TRBV4-2, with D perhaps TRBD1 (5 bases). Trimming took off 1 base at V and 4 bases at J, with 13 bases between the two ends. Per germline, CDR1 LGHNA and CDR2 YNFKEQ. The CDR3 loop spans 16 amino acids. The CDR3 DNA reads as TGTGCCAGCAGCCAAGTGTCCACAGGCGATAATGAAAAACTGTTTTTT. Amino acid sequence: CASSQVSTGDNEKLFF.

The chain recombines TRBV7-9 with TRBJ2-5, with D perhaps matching TRBD2 (5 bases). Germline CDR1 SEHNR, CDR2 FQNEAQ (reference sequence). V was clipped by 1 base and J by 4 bases, with 10 bases between them. This CDR3 spans 14 amino acids. Here the CDR3 DNA reads TGTGCCAGCAGCTTAGTGACTATTTCAGAGACCCAGTACTTC. As protein: CASSLVTISETQYF.

J is TRBJ1-1 and V is TRBV18, with D perhaps matching TRBD1 (5 bases). There are 15 residues in the CDR3. The V end lost 4 bases, the J end lost 0 bases, and 12 bases lay between the germline ends. The V gene's germline CDR1 is KGHSH and CDR2 LQKENI. CDR3: CASSLGGAMNTEAFF. CDR3 DNA sequence: TGTGCCAGCTCACTTGGAGGGGCCATGAACACTGAAGCTTTCTTT. The variable domain in full, with the rest retrieved from reference TRBV18 and TRBJ1-1, is NAGVMQNPRHLVRRRGQEARLRCSPMKGHSHVYWYRQLPEEGLKFMVYLQKENIIDESGMPKERFSAEFPKEGPSILRIQQVVRGDSAAYFCASSLGGAMNTEAFFGQGTRLTVV.

The rearrangement uses TRBV30 and TRBJ1-6; 7 nucleotides match TRBD1. Germline-derived CDR1 and CDR2 are GTSNPN and SVGIG (reference sequence). The CDR3 consists of 16 residues. V was clipped by 1 base and J by 0 bases; unmatched bases: 3. The CDR3 here is CAWSAAGGSYNSPLHF. CDR3 in DNA: TGTGCCTGGAGTGCGGCAGGGGGCTCCTATAATTCACCCCTCCACTTT.

This clone was seen a single time. This chain connects TRBV6-5 to TRBJ1-5; a possible D gene is TRBD1 (6 bases). In germline, CDR1 is MNHEY, CDR2 SVGAGI. With 6 bases removed from V and 3 bases from J, the gap between germline ends came to 15 bases. The CDR3 totals 15 residues. Here the CDR3 DNA reads TGTGCCAGCAGCAGAACAGGGAACTACAATCAGCCCCAGCATTTT. This encodes CASSRTGNYNQPQHF.

The chain recombines TRBV7-2 with TRBJ2-7; D unclear. CDR1 SGHTA and CDR2 FQGNSA come from the germline V gene. With 4 bases removed from V and 4 bases from J, the gap between germline ends came to 11 bases. The CDR3 extends over 13 amino acids. In DNA form, the CDR3 reads TGTGCCAGCAGCTCACGCGCGGATTACGAGCAGTACTTC. This sequence encodes CASSSRADYEQYF.

J is TRBJ2-7 and V is TRBV5-1, with D tentatively TRBD1 (5 bases). The CDR3 extends over 15 amino acids. Germline V gene data show CDR1 as SGHRS and CDR2 as YFSETQ. Trimming pared 0 bases from V and 2 bases from J, leaving 12 bases between. In DNA, the CDR3 is TGCGCCAGCAGCTTGGAAGGCAGGGTGGCCTACGAGCAGTACTTC. Amino acids: CASSLEGRVAYEQYF.

This rearrangement joins TRBV28 to TRBJ2-5, with D tentatively TRBD2 (6 bases). The ends were cut back, 10 bases at V and 5 bases at J, with 11 bases in the middle. Per germline, CDR1 MDHEN and CDR2 SYDVKM. This CDR3 spans 11 amino acids. The CDR3: CAIKAGETQYF. The CDR3 DNA reads TGTGCCATCAAGGCGGGGGAGACCCAGTACTTC. The full variable domain, rest sourced from reference TRBV28 and TRBJ2-5, is DVKVTQSSRYLVKRTGEKVFLECVQDMDHENMFWYRQDPGLGLRLIYFSYDVKMKEKGDIPEGYSVSREKKERFSLILESASTNQTSMYLCAIKAGETQYFGPGTRLLVL.

J is TRBJ2-5 and V is TRBV13; TRBD1 might be the D (7 bases). This CDR3 is built from 13 residues. Trimming left V 5 bases short and J 7 bases short, with 14 bases between. Germline CDR1 is PRHDT and CDR2 is FYEKMQ (reference sequence). The CDR3 DNA is TGTGCCAGCAGCACCGGGACAGCGGGGACCCAGTACTTC. Translating it yields CASSTGTAGTQYF.